The 30 T cell receptor beta chains below all came from one sample that was sequenced in a study of radiotherapy plus CTLA-4 blockade in lung cancer (dated by TCRdb to between 2017 and 2018). Library generation was performed with the immunoSEQ multiplex PCR assay. Entries here come from immuneACCESS through TCRdb and include only in-frame sequences with V and J called. Some clones fail to appear in such tables; in the studies checked, an unresolved V gene covers under half of the shortfall, and the cause of the remainder is unknown. The sample data list about 38,000 clones, and 60% to 75% of these were observed just once. The ten most abundant clones make up approximately 8.9% of the sample. The source was peripheral blood, collected from a patient treated with radiotherapy plus ipilimumab. These TCRs come from a human donor with non-small cell lung cancer who had stable disease on radiotherapy plus ipilimumab.

The chain is built from TRBV7-2 and TRBJ2-2; D uncertain. CDR1 SGHTA and CDR2 FQGNSA come from the germline V gene. Trimming cost V 2 bases and J 6 bases, with 13 bases left between them. The CDR3 consists of 15 residues. Written as DNA, the CDR3 is TGTGCCAGCAGCTTACTAGGACCCGAGGCCGGGGAGCTGTTTTTT. Translation gives CASSLLGPEAGELFF. Full variable domain (remainder filled in from reference TRBV7-2 and TRBJ2-2): GAGVSQSPSNKVTEKGKDVELRCDPISGHTALYWYRQSLGQGLEFLIYFQGNSAPDKSGLPSDRFSAERTGGSVSTLTIQRTQQEDSAVYLCASSLLGPEAGELFFGEGSRLTVL.

By proportion, this clone is medium-sized. This rearrangement joins TRBV6-6 to TRBJ2-1; 8 nucleotides match TRBD1. Per germline, CDR1 MNHNY and CDR2 SVGAGI (reference sequence). The CDR3 extends over 13 amino acids. V dropped 5 bases and J dropped 7; count of bases not matched to a gene: 4. The DNA of the CDR3 is TGTGCCAGCAGTGGACAGGGACTTAATGAGCAGTTCTTC. Amino acids: CASSGQGLNEQFF.

This clone was seen a few times. V usage is TRBV19 and J usage is TRBJ2-2, with D hard to call. Germline CDR1 is LNHDA and CDR2 is SQIVND (reference sequence). This CDR3 has 14 amino acids. V was trimmed by 3 bases and J by 0 bases, leaving 5 bases between them. CDR3 nucleotides: TGTGCCAGTAGTATCCGCTCGAACACCGGGGAGCTGTTTTTT. The encoded protein is CASSIRSNTGELFF.

Concerning this clone itself: The sample has other DNA sequences that encode this CDR3 too. The gene calls are TRBV28 and TRBJ2-1, with unresolved D. With 5 bases removed from V and 4 bases from J, the gap between germline ends came to 3 bases. Germline loops: CDR1 MDHEN, CDR2 SYDVKM. This CDR3 has 11 residues. DNA for the CDR3: TGTGCCAGCAGTCCATACAATGAGCAGTTCTTC. Amino acids: CASSPYNEQFF.

The CDR3 is CASSLARSEQYF. DNA of the CDR3: TGTGCCAGCAGCTTAGCCCGTTCCGAGCAGTACTTC. The chain couples TRBV11-3 to TRBJ2-7; D unresolved. The V end was cut by 1 base, the J end by 6 bases, with 7 bases between. The CDR3 length is 12 residues. Germline V gene lookup returns CDR1 SGHNT and CDR2 YENEEA.

This clone occurred once. This chain connects TRBV5-1 to TRBJ1-1; D unresolved. The germline V gene has CDR1 SGHRS and CDR2 YFSETQ. The CDR3 spans 13 residues. V was pared by 4 bases and J by 5 bases, with 12 bases between. The CDR3, as DNA: TGCGCCAGCAGCGTAGTATCGGAAACTGAAGCTTTCTTT. It translates to CASSVVSETEAFF.

The sample holds one count of this clone. The chain has TRBV6-6 and TRBJ2-7, with 10 bases matching TRBD1. After removal of 4 bases from V and 3 bases from J, the junction contained 9 bases not matched to a gene. This CDR3 is built from 16 residues. Germline lookup yields CDR1 MNHNY and CDR2 SVGAGI (reference sequence). The CDR3 reads CASSSPGQGWDYEQYF. In DNA form, the CDR3 reads TGTGCCAGCAGTTCTCCGGGACAGGGGTGGGACTACGAGCAGTACTTC.

V and J are TRBV18 and TRBJ2-7; 10 bases map to TRBD1. CDR1 and CDR2 from the germline V gene are KGHSH and LQKENI. The J segment lost 7 bases and the V segment lost 2 bases, leaving 5 bases of the junction unmatched. The CDR3 totals 14 residues. Written as DNA, the CDR3 is TGTGCCAGCTCACCAAGACAGGGGGCTTGGGAGCAGTACTTC. Amino acid sequence: CASSPRQGAWEQYF. Together with reference TRBV18 and TRBJ2-7, the CDR3 gives the full variable domain: NAGVMQNPRHLVRRRGQEARLRCSPMKGHSHVYWYRQLPEEGLKFMVYLQKENIIDESGMPKERFSAEFPKEGPSILRIQQVVRGDSAAYFCASSPRQGAWEQYFGPGTRLTVT.

This clone occurred a few times. CDR3 protein: CASAERPRHSYNEQFF. CDR3 DNA sequence: TGTGCCAGCGCTGAGCGCCCTAGGCATTCCTACAATGAGCAGTTCTTC. The chain is built from TRBV11-2 and TRBJ2-1, with D unresolved. This CDR3 is 16 amino acids long. CDR1 is SGHAT, CDR2 FQNNGV, per germline. Trimming took off 8 bases at V and 1 base at J, with 18 bases between the two ends. Filled out from reference TRBV11-2 and TRBJ2-1, the complete variable domain reads EAGVAQSPRYKIIEKRQSVAFWCNPISGHATLYWYQQILGQGPKLLIQFQNNGVVDDSQLPKDRFSAERLKGVDSTLKIQPAKLEDSAVYLCASAERPRHSYNEQFFGPGTRLTVL.

The chain links TRBV19 to TRBJ1-2, with TRBD1 identical over 7 bases. The trim removed 3 bases at V and 7 bases at J, leaving 8 bases unmatched. The CDR3 covers 14 residues. Germline lookup yields CDR1 LNHDA and CDR2 SQIVND (reference sequence). CDR3 region: CASSIDREWFGYTF. The CDR3 nucleotides read TGTGCCAGTAGTATCGACAGGGAATGGTTTGGCTACACCTTC.

This clone was observed a few times. The J gene is TRBJ2-5, the V gene TRBV6-5; weak D call: TRBD1 (5 bases). Germline values: CDR1 MNHEY, CDR2 SVGAGI. The CDR3 has 14 amino acids. V lost 2 bases and J 4 bases, leaving 11 bases between the germline ends. Here the CDR3 reads CASSYTQGGETQYF. CDR3 coding DNA: TGTGCCAGCAGTTACACGCAGGGCGGAGAGACCCAGTACTTC.

J is TRBJ2-1 and V is TRBV28; 10 nucleotides agree with TRBD2. Germline loops: CDR1 MDHEN, CDR2 SYDVKM. Trimming removed 4 bases from V and 13 bases from J; junction bases left unmatched: 7. This CDR3 is built from 13 residues. The CDR3 sequence is CASSSFLAGAQFF. The CDR3 DNA sequence: TGTGCCAGCAGTTCCTTTCTAGCGGGGGCCCAGTTCTTC.

This clone was counted between two and nine times. V gene TRBV6-5 combines with J gene TRBJ1-6, with 7 bases lining up with TRBD1. V shed 6 bases, J shed 1 base, and the junction held 3 bases outside the gene matches. Germline CDR1 is MNHEY and CDR2 is SVGAGI. CDR3 length: 15 residues. CDR3 region: CASRNRGSYNSPLHF. CDR3 sequence (DNA): TGTGCCAGCAGAAACAGGGGTTCCTATAATTCACCCCTCCACTTT.

This clone has a handful of counts. The V and J genes are TRBV6-5 and TRBJ1-1, with a possible D match to TRBD1 (5 bases). CDR1 is MNHEY, CDR2 SVGAGI, per germline. The CDR3 totals 10 residues. Trimming cost V 8 bases and J 10 bases, with 11 bases left between them. CDR3 DNA sequence: TGTGCCAGCGTACAGGCAAGAGCTTTCTTT. It yields the protein CASVQARAFF.

V is TRBV7-8 and J is TRBJ1-1, with D perhaps matching TRBD1 (6 bases). This CDR3 region has 16 residues. V was trimmed by 7 bases and J by 1 base, leaving 19 bases between them. Per the germline V gene, CDR1 is SGHVS and CDR2 is FQNEAQ. As DNA, the CDR3 is TGTGCCAGCACCGCGGGCAGGGGCTTAAGGAACACTGAAGCTTTCTTT. Its translation: CASTAGRGLRNTEAFF.

This chain connects TRBV27 to TRBJ2-5, with TRBD1 matching 8 bases. This CDR3 has 15 residues. V was pared by 2 bases and J by 5 bases, with 7 bases of the junction left unmatched. Germline values: CDR1 MNHEY, CDR2 SMNVEV (reference sequence). CDR3 sequence reads: CASSLIQGEWETQYF. The CDR3, as DNA: TGTGCCAGCAGTTTAATACAGGGGGAGTGGGAGACCCAGTACTTC.

V gene TRBV27 combines with J gene TRBJ2-1; D may match TRBD1 or TRBD2 (5 bases each). Per the germline V gene, CDR1 is MNHEY and CDR2 is SMNVEV (reference sequence). The CDR3 has 16 amino acids. Trimming pared 6 bases from V and 1 base from J, leaving 16 bases between. CDR3 in DNA: TGTGCCAGCAGCCAGGGTGCACTAGAATCCTACAATGAGCAGTTCTTC. Translation gives CASSQGALESYNEQFF.

CDR3 coding DNA: TGTGCCAGCAGATTGTCTAGCGGAGGGCGTACGCAGTATTTT. This codes for CASRLSSGGRTQYF. The V call is TRBV6-5, the J call TRBJ2-3; 7 bases match TRBD2. The CDR3 loop spans 14 amino acids. The V segment lost 6 bases and the J segment 8 bases; nucleotides outside the gene matches: 11. The V gene's germline CDR1 is MNHEY and CDR2 SVGAGI.

J is TRBJ1-2 and V is TRBV19; D ambiguous. This CDR3 comprises 16 residues. Germline loops: CDR1 LNHDA, CDR2 SQIVND (reference sequence). V shed 4 bases and J shed 3 bases, with 18 bases lying between them. The CDR3 here is CASSTAPGKGDYGYTF. The CDR3, as DNA: TGTGCCAGTAGTACCGCTCCGGGGAAGGGAGACTATGGCTACACCTTC.

This chain connects TRBV5-1 to TRBJ2-5; tentatively, D is TRBD2 (6 bases). The length of the CDR3 is 16 residues. Germline CDR1 SGHRS, CDR2 YFSETQ. Trimming shortened V by 0 bases and J by 5 bases, and 17 bases separated the two germline ends. The CDR3 reads CASSLGAVRGGETQYF. Written as DNA, the CDR3 is TGCGCCAGCAGCTTGGGAGCGGTCCGGGGAGGTGAGACCCAGTACTTC.

This clone appeared a few times. V is TRBV11-3 and J is TRBJ1-1; D uncertain. Germline V gives CDR1 SGHNT, CDR2 YENEEA. V was shortened by 4 bases and J by 1 base, with 7 bases between the two germline ends. The CDR3 runs to 13 residues. CDR3 in DNA: TGTGCCAGCAGCTATGGTGGGAACACTGAAGCTTTCTTT. Translating it yields CASSYGGNTEAFF. Variable domain in full (rest from reference TRBV11-3 and TRBJ1-1): EAGVVQSPRYKIIEKKQPVAFWCNPISGHNTLYWYLQNLGQGPELLIRYENEEAVDDSQLPKDRFSAERLKGVDSTLKIQPAELGDSAVYLCASSYGGNTEAFFGQGTRLTVV.

The J gene is TRBJ1-3, the V gene TRBV7-7, with D unclear. Trimming cost V 5 bases and J 2 bases, with 13 bases left between them. Germline V gene data show CDR1 as SSHAT and CDR2 as FNYEAQ (reference sequence). The CDR3 has 15 amino acids. CDR3 sequence reads: CASSPGVGPGNTIYF. The CDR3 nucleotides read TGTGCCAGCAGCCCCGGCGTAGGGCCTGGAAACACCATATATTTT.

The V call is TRBV5-1, the J call TRBJ1-4; TRBD1 might be the D (5 bases). The CDR3 is made up of 15 amino acids. Looked up from germline, CDR1 is SGHRS and CDR2 is YFSETQ. Trimming took off 0 bases at V and 2 bases at J, with 8 bases between the two ends. CDR3 DNA: TGCGCCAGCAGCTTGGGGTCAGGGACTAATGAAAAACTGTTTTTT. Residues: CASSLGSGTNEKLFF.

The J gene is TRBJ1-1, the V gene TRBV27; D uncertain. The V end lost 1 base, the J end lost 5 bases, and 11 bases lay between the germline ends. The CDR3 has 14 residues. The V gene's germline CDR1 is MNHEY and CDR2 SMNVEV (reference sequence). The CDR3 DNA reads as TGTGCCAGCAGTTTATGGAACGGTGGGACTGAAGCTTTCTTT. Its protein product is CASSLWNGGTEAFF.

CDR3 amino acids: CASSATGSFYEQYF. In DNA, the CDR3 is TGTGCCAGCAGCGCGACCGGGTCCTTCTACGAGCAGTACTTC. J is TRBJ2-7 and V is TRBV7-2, with D unresolved. The CDR3 length is 14 residues. Germline V gene sequence: CDR1 SGHTA, CDR2 FQGNSA. V lost 5 bases, J lost 3 bases, and 14 bases lay in between.

V usage is TRBV7-9 and J usage is TRBJ1-4; weak D call: TRBD1 (5 bases). Germline CDR1 reads SEHNR; CDR2 reads FQNEAQ (reference sequence). The CDR3 spans 15 residues. The ends were cut back, 3 bases at V and 7 bases at J, with 15 bases in the middle. The CDR3 bases are TGTGCCAGCAGCTTGGGGCGGGCCCGCGGTGAAAAACTGTTTTTT. Residues: CASSLGRARGEKLFF.

This clone was seen a handful of times. The gene calls are TRBV2 and TRBJ1-3; no clear D. The CDR3 is 14 residues long. Trimming removed 2 bases at V and 1 base at J, with 6 bases between. Germline V gene lookup returns CDR1 SNHLY and CDR2 FYNNEI. In DNA form, the CDR3 reads TGTGCCAGCAGTGAACCGCGTTCTGGAAACACCATATATTTT. It is translated as CASSEPRSGNTIYF.

This clone was counted between two and nine times. The chain joins TRBV10-3 to TRBJ2-2; perhaps D is TRBD1 or TRBD2 (5 bases each). The V end lost 8 bases, the J end lost 4 bases, and 14 bases lay between the germline ends. The germline V gene encodes CDR1 ENHRY and CDR2 SYGVKD. The CDR3 extends over 14 amino acids. CDR3 sequence (DNA): TGTGCCATCCAACCCGGGGCGGGCACCGGGGAGCTGTTTTTT. Protein: CAIQPGAGTGELFF.

There are a few counts of this clone. The chain links TRBV6-5 to TRBJ2-1; 7 bases are shared with TRBD2. The germline V gene encodes CDR1 MNHEY and CDR2 SVGAGI. The CDR3 runs 16 residues. The trim removed 3 bases at V and 8 bases at J, leaving 13 bases unmatched. The CDR3 coding sequence is TGTGCCAGCAGTTATTCACCGGGGGGATCGGTTTATGAGCAGTTCTTC. The encoded protein is CASSYSPGGSVYEQFF.

The chain combines TRBV10-3 with TRBJ1-1; TRBD1 is a possible D gene (5 bases). V was trimmed by 6 bases and J by 7 bases, leaving 12 bases between them. CDR1 is ENHRY, CDR2 SYGVKD, per germline. This CDR3 has 12 residues. The chain's CDR3 is CAISRSGGEAFF. Here the CDR3 DNA reads TGTGCCATCAGCCGGTCGGGGGGTGAAGCTTTCTTT.